This T cell receptor beta chain was observed in a study of response to subunit inactivated influenza vaccine. MiXCR, applied by TCRdb to the RT-PCR reads, yields one record per CDR3 protein. The sample contains under 200,000 distinct CDR3 sequences, approximately 12% of which appear only once. This sample was also put to use in a study of T cells expressing NK-cell markers. This second study says: The TCR beta cDNA came from 5'RACE template switching with UMIs. Repertoire data for TCR beta were derived from sorted T cells (CD3+CD56+NKG2C+, CD3+CD56+NKG2C- and CD3+CD56-NKG2C+). In several donors, dominant clonotypes made up about 25-60.1% of CD3+CD56-NKG2C+ cells. HCMV specificity of the expanded NKG2C+ T cell clones was not established.

The sequence derives from a man aged 50 to 59 who received an inactivated influenza vaccine. The starting material was CD8+ T cells sorted from PBMCs, obtained approximately 12 days after vaccination.

CDR3 DNA: TGTGCCAGCAGTATGACAAATTGGCGTGAAGCTTTCTTT. As protein: CASSMTNWREAFF. V and J are TRBV6-1 and TRBJ1-1, with D unclear. Germline assignment: CDR1 MNHNS and CDR2 SASEGT. The V gene lost 5 bases and the J gene lost 7 bases, with 14 bases spanning the gap. This CDR3 is 13 amino acids long.